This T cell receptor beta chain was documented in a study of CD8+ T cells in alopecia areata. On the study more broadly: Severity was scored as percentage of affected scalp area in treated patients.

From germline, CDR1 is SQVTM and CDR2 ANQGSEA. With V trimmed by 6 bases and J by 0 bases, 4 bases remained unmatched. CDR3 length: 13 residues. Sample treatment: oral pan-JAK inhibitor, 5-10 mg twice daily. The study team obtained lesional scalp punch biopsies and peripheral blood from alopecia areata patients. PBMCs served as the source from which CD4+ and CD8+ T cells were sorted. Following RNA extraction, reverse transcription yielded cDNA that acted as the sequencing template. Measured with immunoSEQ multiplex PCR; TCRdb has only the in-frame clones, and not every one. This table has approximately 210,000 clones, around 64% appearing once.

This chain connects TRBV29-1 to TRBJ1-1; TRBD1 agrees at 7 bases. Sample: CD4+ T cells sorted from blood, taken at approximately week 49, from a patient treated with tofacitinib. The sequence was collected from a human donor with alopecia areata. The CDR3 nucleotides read TGCAGCGTGGAACAGGGGCTGAACACTGAAGCTTTCTTT. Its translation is CSVEQGLNTEAFF.